The 15 T cell receptor beta chains reported below all come from one sample, sequenced in a study of blood T cells in healthy people across ages (dated by TCRdb to between 2014 and 2017). Libraries were built with 5' RACE. The listed sequencing device is Illumina HiSeq 2500. A second PCR of roughly 6 to 12 cycles was run with a J-beta primer mix and a sample-barcoded 5' primer. TCRdb redid the processing of the public reads, applying fastp at Q25 and MiXCR, and retained in-frame beta chains. A single entry per CDR3 protein holds the most common genes and DNA from its merged rows. This sample gives 700,000 or so distinct CDR3 sequences in total; 40% to 45% of them show up just once. Of the sample, 30% is held by the ten largest clones. Material for sequencing was blood. The receptor source for this set is an elderly man in good health.

This clonotype occurred a few times. This sequence joins TRBV5-1 and TRBJ2-1; 9 bases agree with TRBD1. V gave up 5 bases and J gave up 8 bases; unmatched junction bases: 8. Germline CDR1 reads SGHRS; CDR2 reads YFSETQ. The CDR3 runs 14 residues. The CDR3 DNA reads as TGCGCCAGCAGTCGAGGACAGGGGACCGATGAGCAGTTCTTC. This translates into CASSRGQGTDEQFF.

About this clonotype: Given a much more abundant clone one base away, this may be a read error. The gene calls are TRBV7-9 and TRBJ2-5, with D tentatively TRBD2 (7 bases). CDR1 and CDR2 (germline): SEHNR, FQNEAQ (reference sequence). This CDR3 is built from 13 residues. Deletions cut 5 bases from V and 11 bases from J, with 18 bases between. CDR3 DNA: TGTGCCAGCAGCCCCGGGGGGCCCTTTGAGCAGTACTTC. Residues: CASSPGGPFEQYF.

This clonotype has just a few counts. V and J are TRBV27 and TRBJ2-1, with D unresolved. The length of the CDR3 is 15 residues. Germline V gene lookup returns CDR1 MNHEY and CDR2 SMNVEV (reference sequence). V lost 6 bases to trimming and J lost 0 bases, with 12 bases between them. The CDR3 protein is CASSFGLGSYNEQFF. Here the CDR3 DNA reads TGTGCCAGCAGCTTTGGTTTAGGCTCCTACAATGAGCAGTTCTTC.

The rearrangement links TRBV6-2 or TRBV6-3 to TRBJ2-1; the match to TRBD2 covers 11 bases. This CDR3 contains 14 residues. The V and J ends lost 6 bases and 7 bases, in that order; junction bases with no gene match: 5. Looked up from germline, CDR1 is MNHEY and CDR2 is SVGEGT. CDR3 in DNA: TGTGCCAGCAGGCGTAGCGGGAGGGAAAATGAGCAGTTCTTC. Its translation: CASRRSGRENEQFF.

The rearrangement links TRBV28 to TRBJ1-4; weak D call: TRBD1 (6 bases). The CDR3 is made up of 13 amino acids. Germline CDR1 reads MDHEN; CDR2 reads SYDVKM. Trimming left V 7 bases short and J 7 bases short, with 13 bases between. CDR3 sequence: CASKGGGGEKLFF. The CDR3 DNA is TGTGCCAGCAAGGGGGGCGGCGGTGAAAAACTGTTTTTT.

Details on this clonotype: A read error may produce the germline difference seen at one junction end. The rearrangement joins TRBV7-6 to TRBJ2-3; 9 nucleotides match TRBD2. This CDR3 region has 15 residues. Germline V gives CDR1 SGHVS, CDR2 FNYEAQ. The CDR3 here is CASNLAGVRTDTQYF. The CDR3 DNA reads TGTGCCAGCAACTTAGCGGGGGTGAGAACAGATACGCAGTATTTT.

The chain joins TRBV20-1 to TRBJ2-3, with D unresolved. Germline V gives CDR1 DFQATT, CDR2 SNEGSKA (reference sequence). This CDR3 is 13 amino acids long. This CDR3 reads CSVLGKTTDTQYF. The CDR3 DNA reads TGCTCTGTGCTTGGGAAAACTACAGATACGCAGTATTTT.

This clonotype occurred many times. The chain joins TRBV4-1 to TRBJ2-7; D uncertain. The length of the CDR3 is 13 residues. V lost 1 base to trimming and J lost 2 bases, with 6 bases between them. CDR1 is MGHRA, CDR2 YSYEKL, per germline. CDR3 protein: CASSQGETYEQYF. DNA of the CDR3: TGCGCCAGCAGCCAAGGGGAAACCTACGAGCAGTACTTC.

This sequence joins TRBV6-5 and TRBJ1-5, with 9 bases fitting TRBD1. Germline V CDR1 and CDR2: MNHEY, SVGAGI. This CDR3 region has 14 residues. V lost 3 bases and J lost 9; bases outside the gene matches: 6. The CDR3 sequence is CASSYLQGAWPQHF. In DNA form, the CDR3 reads TGTGCCAGCAGTTATCTACAGGGGGCTTGGCCCCAGCATTTT.

This clonotype was counted only a few times. The rearrangement joins TRBV6-6 to TRBJ1-3, with D possibly being TRBD1 (5 bases). This CDR3 comprises 13 residues. Trimming cost V 7 bases and J 7 bases, with 14 bases left between them. CDR1 is MNHNY and CDR2 is SVGAGI in the germline V gene (reference sequence). The CDR3 DNA sequence: TGTGCCAGCAACCGGCAGGGTGACAACACCATATATTTT. Translating it yields CASNRQGDNTIYF.

The rearrangement links TRBV2 to TRBJ2-5; 10 bases map to TRBD2. From germline, CDR1 is SNHLY and CDR2 FYNNEI. The CDR3 is made up of 16 amino acids. Losses at the gene ends were 4 bases for V and 2 bases for J; bases not matched to a gene: 7. The DNA for the CDR3 is TGTGCCAGCAGTGTGGGGCTAGCGGGGGCTCAAGAGACCCAGTACTTC. This encodes CASSVGLAGAQETQYF. Full variable domain (remainder filled in from reference TRBV2 and TRBJ2-5): EPEVTQTPSHQVTQMGQEVILRCVPISNHLYFYWYRQILGQKVEFLVSFYNNEISEKSEIFDDQFSVERPDGSNFTLKIRSTKLEDSAMYFCASSVGLAGAQETQYFGPGTRLLVL.

Of note for this clonotype: A read error may account for a junction end that differs from germline. J is TRBJ2-1 and V is TRBV7-2; 14 bases align to TRBD2. Germline V gene sequence: CDR1 SGHTA, CDR2 FQGNSA. The CDR3 runs 16 residues. The CDR3 DNA reads as TGTGCCAGCAGCTCGCACCCGGGACTAGCGGGGGTCCGTTTTTACTTC. This gives the protein CASSSHPGLAGVRFYF.

The chain has TRBV2 and TRBJ1-1, with D maybe TRBD1 (6 bases). Germline CDR1 SNHLY, CDR2 FYNNEI. CDR3 length: 14 residues. Trimming took off 5 bases at V and 0 bases at J, with 10 bases between the two ends. CDR3 in DNA: TGTGCCAGCAGTAGACAGGACCTGAACACTGAAGCTTTCTTT. Translation: CASSRQDLNTEAFF. Full variable domain (missing parts from reference TRBV2 and TRBJ1-1): EPEVTQTPSHQVTQMGQEVILRCVPISNHLYFYWYRQILGQKVEFLVSFYNNEISEKSEIFDDQFSVERPDGSNFTLKIRSTKLEDSAMYFCASSRQDLNTEAFFGQGTRLTVV.

This chain links TRBV25-1 with TRBJ2-5, with D tentatively TRBD1 (7 bases). The germline V and J ends were trimmed by 1 base and 4 bases, with 13 bases remaining between them. CDR1 and CDR2 from the germline V gene are MGHDK and SYGVNS. The length of the CDR3 is 15 residues. CDR3 coding DNA: TGTGCCAGCAGTGAATCAGGGGGGAATCGAGAGACCCAGTACTTC. This sequence encodes CASSESGGNRETQYF.

Comments on this clonotype: Possible read error: a much larger clone is one base away. The V gene is TRBV7-2, the J gene TRBJ2-1; D is undetermined. The CDR3 has 15 amino acids. Trimming stripped 5 bases from V and 13 bases from J, with 24 bases between. Looked up from germline, CDR1 is SGHTA and CDR2 is FQGNSA. The CDR3 nucleotides read TGTGCCAGCAGCCCTAGGGTACTTCAAGCTTGGACCCAGTTCTTC. Protein: CASSPRVLQAWTQFF.